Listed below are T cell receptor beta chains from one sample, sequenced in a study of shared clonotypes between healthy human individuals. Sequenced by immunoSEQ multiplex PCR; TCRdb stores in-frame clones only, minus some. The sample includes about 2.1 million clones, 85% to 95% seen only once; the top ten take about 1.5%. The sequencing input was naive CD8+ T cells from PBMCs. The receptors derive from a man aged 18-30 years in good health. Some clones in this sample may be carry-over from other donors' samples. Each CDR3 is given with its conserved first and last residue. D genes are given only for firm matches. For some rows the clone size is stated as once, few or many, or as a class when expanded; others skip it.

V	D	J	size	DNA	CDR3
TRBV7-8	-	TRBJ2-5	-	TGTGCCAGCCCCACTACCGGGCCCGTGGACTTC	CASPTTGPVDF
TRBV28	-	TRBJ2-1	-	TGTGCCAGCAGTTACCTTGGTAAGGTGTACAATGAGCAGTTCTTC	CASSYLGKVYNEQFF
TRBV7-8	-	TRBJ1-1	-	TGTGCCAGCAGCCTATCAGTGAACACTGAAGCTTTCTTT	CASSLSVNTEAFF
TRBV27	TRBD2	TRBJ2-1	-	TGTGCCAGCAGTCAAGCGGCGGGAGCCCACAATGAGCAGTTCTTC	CASSQAAGAHNEQFF
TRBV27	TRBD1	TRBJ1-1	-	TGTGCCAGCAGAGACCGGGACAGCTACACTGAAGCTTTCTTT	CASRDRDSYTEAFF
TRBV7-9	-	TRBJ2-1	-	TGTGCCAGCAGCCCGGAAGTGGGTGAGCAGTTCTTC	CASSPEVGEQFF
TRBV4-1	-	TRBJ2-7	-	TGCGCCAGCAGCCAAGACTCCTACGAGCAGTACTTC	CASSQDSYEQYF
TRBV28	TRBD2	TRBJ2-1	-	TGTGCCAGCAGTCACTTAGCGGGAGAGGACTACAATGAGCAGTTCTTC	CASSHLAGEDYNEQFF
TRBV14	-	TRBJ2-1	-	TGTGCCAGCAGCCAAGTAAGTTCCCACAATGAGCAGTTCTTC	CASSQVSSHNEQFF
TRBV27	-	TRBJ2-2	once	TGTGCCAGCAGTTTATTATCGGGAATTAACACCGGGGAGCTGTTTTTT	CASSLLSGINTGELFF
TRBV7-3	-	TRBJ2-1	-	TGTGCCAGCAGCTCCCTTCGGGAGCAGTTCTTC	CASSSLREQFF
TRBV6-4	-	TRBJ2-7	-	TGTGCCAGCAGTGCCGGGCTTATCTACGAGCAGTACTTC	CASSAGLIYEQYF
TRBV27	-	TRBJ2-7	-	TGTGCCAGCAGTCTCCCGGGATCCACCTACGAGCAGTACTTC	CASSLPGSTYEQYF
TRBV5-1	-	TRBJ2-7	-	TGCGCCAGCAGCGAAACCGGGACGGTGACCTACGAGCAGTACTTC	CASSETGTVTYEQYF
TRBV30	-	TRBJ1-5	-	TGTGCCTGGAGCGCCGGAAGTCAGCCCCAGCATTTT	CAWSAGSQPQHF
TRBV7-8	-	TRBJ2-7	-	TGTGCCAGCAGAGTCCCTACGGATCCCATCCACGAGCAGTACTTC	CASRVPTDPIHEQYF
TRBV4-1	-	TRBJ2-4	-	TGCGCCAGCAGCCAAGATTTCCGCCGACTAGCCAAAAACATTCAGTACTTC	CASSQDFRRLAKNIQYF
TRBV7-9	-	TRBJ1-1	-	TGTGCCAGCAGCTTAGCCAGGACCACTGAAGCTTTCTTT	CASSLARTTEAFF
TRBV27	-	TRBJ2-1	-	TGTGCCAGCAGGAACAGCTACAATGAGCAGTTCTTC	CASRNSYNEQFF
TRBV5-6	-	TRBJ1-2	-	TGTGCCAGCAGCTTGGAGTACAGGGAGGATGGCTACACCTTC	CASSLEYREDGYTF
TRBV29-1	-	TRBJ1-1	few	TGCAGCGTAGGGTCATTGAACACTGAAGCTTTCTTT	CSVGSLNTEAFF
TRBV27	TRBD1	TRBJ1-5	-	TGTGCCAGCAGGGCAGGGGGTAGCAATCAGCCCCAGCATTTT	CASRAGGSNQPQHF
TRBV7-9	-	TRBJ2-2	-	TGTGCCAGCAGCTTAGTCGGGAGAATCACCGGGGAGCTGTTTTTT	CASSLVGRITGELFF
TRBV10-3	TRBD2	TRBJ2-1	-	TGTGCCATCAGTGAGTCAGAGCGGGAGAACGAGCAGTTCTTC	CAISESERENEQFF
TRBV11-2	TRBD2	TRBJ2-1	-	TGTGCCAGCAGCTCACCTGAAGTAGCGGGAGTGCTCTACAATGAGCAGTTCTTC	CASSSPEVAGVLYNEQFF
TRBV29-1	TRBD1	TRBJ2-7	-	TGCAGCGGGACAGGGGGCGCGGGATACGAGCAGTACTTC	CSGTGGAGYEQYF
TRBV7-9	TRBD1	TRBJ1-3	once	TGTGCCAGCAGCATCACGACAGGGGTGGGTGGAAACACCATATATTTT	CASSITTGVGGNTIYF
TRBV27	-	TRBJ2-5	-	TGTGCCAGCAGTTTGTCGGGAGAGACCCAGTACTTC	CASSLSGETQYF
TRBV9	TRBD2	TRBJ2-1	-	TGTGCCAGCAGCGTAGATAGCGGGGCCTACAATGAGCAGTTCTTC	CASSVDSGAYNEQFF
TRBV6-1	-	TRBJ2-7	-	TGTGCCAGCAGTGATTGGTCCGATTCCTACGAGCAGTACTTC	CASSDWSDSYEQYF
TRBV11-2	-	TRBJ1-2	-	TGTGCCAGCAGCTTCGGTGCTAACTATGGCTACACCTTC	CASSFGANYGYTF
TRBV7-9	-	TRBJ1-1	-	TGTGCCAGCAGCAACGGACGGAAGAACACTGAAGCTTTCTTT	CASSNGRKNTEAFF
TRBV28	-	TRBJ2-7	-	TGTGCCAGCAGTTTAGACCCAACCTACGAGCAGTACTTC	CASSLDPTYEQYF
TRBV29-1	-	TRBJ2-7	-	TGCAGCGTTGATCTAGGGAGCTACGAGCAGTACTTC	CSVDLGSYEQYF
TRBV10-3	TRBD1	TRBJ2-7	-	TGTGCCATCAGTGTTCTCTCACAGGGGGTGGCCTACGAGCAGTACTTC	CAISVLSQGVAYEQYF
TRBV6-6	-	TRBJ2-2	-	TGTGCCAGCAGTTATAGTGCTCCGAACACCGGGGAGCTGTTTTTT	CASSYSAPNTGELFF
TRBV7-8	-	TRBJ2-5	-	TGTGCCAGCAGCTTATCATGGGAGACCCAGTACTTC	CASSLSWETQYF
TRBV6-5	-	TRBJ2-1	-	TGTGCCAGCAGTTACATCTCGGGGAATAATGAGCAGTTCTTC	CASSYISGNNEQFF
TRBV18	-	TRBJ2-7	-	TGTGCCAGCTCACCACCGGGACAAGACTACGAGCAGTACTTC	CASSPPGQDYEQYF
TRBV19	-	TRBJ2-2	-	TGTGCCAGTGTCCCCCGGGCCCATATCTTGAACACCGGGGAGCTGTTTTTT	CASVPRAHILNTGELFF
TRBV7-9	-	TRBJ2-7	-	TGTGCCAGCAGCTCCAAGACAGGCTATAGCTCCTACGAGCAGTACTTC	CASSSKTGYSSYEQYF
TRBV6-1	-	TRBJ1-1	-	TGTGCCAGCACCTGGACGTCGAACACTGAAGCTTTCTTT	CASTWTSNTEAFF
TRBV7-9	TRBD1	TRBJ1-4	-	TGTGCCAGCAGTTCCCGACAGGGAGGGTTCGAAAAACTGTTTTTT	CASSSRQGGFEKLFF
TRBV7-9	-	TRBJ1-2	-	TGTGCCATCTTAACCGGGACATCCTCCTCCATCTATGGCTACACCTTC	CAILTGTSSSIYGYTF
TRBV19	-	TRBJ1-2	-	TGTGCCGCCCGGGGGCCCGGCAGGGCCGCCGACGGCTACACCTTC	CAARGPGRAADGYTF
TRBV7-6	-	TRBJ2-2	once	TGTGCCAGCAGCTTAGGCGTACTAAAAGCCGGGGAGCTGTTTTTT	CASSLGVLKAGELFF
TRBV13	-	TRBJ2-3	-	TGTGCCAGCAGCTTAGGCTCAAATACGCAGTATTTT	CASSLGSNTQYF
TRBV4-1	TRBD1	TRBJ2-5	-	TGCGCCAGCAGCCAGACAGGGAGAACGGAGACCCAGTACTTC	CASSQTGRTETQYF